Each of the 18 T cell receptor beta chains below was sequenced from the same sample in a study of blood T cell repertoires in COVID-19 (dated by TCRdb to 2019 to 2021). The protocol used for the library was the immunoSEQ multiplex PCR assay. As stored in TCRdb, this immuneACCESS dataset retains in-frame rearrangements with V and J assigned. A fraction of the clones does not appear; measured against another copy, unresolved V genes explain less than half of the discrepancy, and the remainder lacks a known reason. The table for this sample lists about 160,000 clones; over 85% of them were counted only once. The ten most abundant clones make up 2% of the sample. Sequencing used peripheral blood. These receptors all stem from a woman aged 60-75 years with COVID-19, enrolled during active disease.

The chain carries TRBV19 and TRBJ1-2; 8 bases map to TRBD1. Germline V CDR1 and CDR2: LNHDA, SQIVND (reference sequence). The CDR3 contains 14 residues. J gave up 3 bases and V 5 bases, and 5 bases lay outside the gene matches. The CDR3 bases are TGTGCCAGTAGTCCAGGACAGGGTTACTATGGCTACACCTTC. Translated: CASSPGQGYYGYTF.

The V and J genes are TRBV6-1 and TRBJ2-6; D ambiguous. With 4 bases removed from V and 0 bases from J, the gap between germline ends came to 13 bases. The CDR3 runs 17 residues. The germline CDR1 and CDR2 sequences are MNHNS and SASEGT. CDR3 DNA: TGTGCCAGCAGTGCCGGGTTCCCCCTCTCTGGGGCCAACGTCCTGACTTTC. This sequence encodes CASSAGFPLSGANVLTF.

CDR3 sequence: CASSPPEQPSGYTF. The CDR3 DNA is TGTGCCAGCTCACCACCAGAACAGCCTAGCGGCTACACCTTC. The gene calls are TRBV18 and TRBJ1-2; D unclear. The length of the CDR3 is 14 residues. Trimming stripped 0 bases from V and 8 bases from J, with 13 bases between. Germline CDR1 and CDR2: KGHSH and LQKENI. Full variable domain (outside the CDR3, taken from reference TRBV18 and TRBJ1-2): NAGVMQNPRHLVRRRGQEARLRCSPMKGHSHVYWYRQLPEEGLKFMVYLQKENIIDESGMPKERFSAEFPKEGPSILRIQQVVRGDSAAYFCASSPPEQPSGYTFGSGTRLTVV.

The chain joins TRBV30 to TRBJ1-1; 7 nucleotides match TRBD1. The germline V gene has CDR1 GTSNPN and CDR2 SVGIG (reference sequence). After removal of 0 bases from V and 4 bases from J, the junction contained 5 bases not matched to a gene. The CDR3 length is 14 residues. The CDR3 region has the DNA TGTGCCTGGAGTGTGGCAGGGGGGAGCACTGAAGCTTTCTTT. It is translated as CAWSVAGGSTEAFF.

This chain connects TRBV15 to TRBJ2-1; tentatively, D is TRBD2 (6 bases). Looked up from germline, CDR1 is LNHNV and CDR2 is YYDKDF (reference sequence). Trimming stripped 3 bases from V and 8 bases from J, with 20 bases between. The CDR3 runs 16 residues. CDR3 coding DNA: TGTGCCACCAGCAGCGCCGGGACTCCCCCTGGCCATGAGCAGTTCTTC. Encoded protein: CATSSAGTPPGHEQFF.

This clone has a single count. This rearrangement joins TRBV4-2 to TRBJ2-7, with D tentatively TRBD1 (5 bases). Trimming shortened V by 1 base and J by 0 bases, and 16 bases separated the two germline ends. The CDR3 length is 17 residues. CDR1 and CDR2 (germline): LGHNA, YNFKEQ. CDR3 loop: CASSQGKRGPNSYEQYF. DNA for the CDR3: TGTGCCAGCAGCCAAGGGAAAAGGGGTCCCAACTCCTACGAGCAGTACTTC.

The gene calls are TRBV7-9 and TRBJ2-3; D possibly corresponds to TRBD2 (6 bases). V lost 9 bases and J 3 bases, leaving 16 bases between the germline ends. This CDR3 has 14 residues. The V gene's germline CDR1 is SEHNR and CDR2 FQNEAQ (reference sequence). CDR3 loop: CARAAVAGTDTQYF. CDR3 DNA: TGTGCCAGGGCGGCAGTGGCGGGAACAGATACGCAGTATTTT.

The J gene is TRBJ1-1, the V gene TRBV7-2, with a weak D call TRBD1 (6 bases). This CDR3 spans 14 amino acids. Trimming took 10 bases from V and 12 from J, leaving 27 bases between them. The germline CDR1 and CDR2 sequences are SGHTA and FQGNSA. In nucleotides, the CDR3 is TGTGCCAAGGCTCACCCTGCAGGACAGACCGATACTTTCTTT. Translated: CAKAHPAGQTDTFF.

This sequence joins TRBV6-6 and TRBJ2-7; TRBD2 aligns across 7 bases. The CDR3 contains 15 residues. Germline V CDR1 and CDR2: MNHNY, SVGAGI (reference sequence). The V and J ends lost 4 bases and 4 bases, in that order; junction bases with no gene match: 10. CDR3 residues: CASSSSGEVFYEQYF. The CDR3 nucleotides are TGTGCCAGCAGTTCCAGCGGGGAAGTTTTTTACGAGCAGTACTTC.

The rearrangement uses TRBV4-1 and TRBJ1-1, with unresolved D. The CDR3 contains 11 residues. V gave up 7 bases and J gave up 2 bases, with 5 bases separating them. Germline CDR1 MGHRA, CDR2 YSYEKL. CDR3 residues: CASKYNTEAFF. DNA for the CDR3: TGCGCCAGCAAATATAACACTGAAGCTTTCTTT.

The chain combines TRBV6-6 with TRBJ1-4; 11 bases fit TRBD1. The length of the CDR3 is 15 residues. CDR1 MNHNY and CDR2 SVGAGI come from the germline V gene (reference sequence). V lost 6 bases to trimming and J lost 8 bases; unmatched junction nucleotides: 8. CDR3 sequence reads: CASSPRGQGGEKLFF. The CDR3 DNA sequence: TGTGCCAGCAGCCCCAGGGGACAGGGGGGAGAAAAACTGTTTTTT.

The gene calls are TRBV19 and TRBJ2-1; possibly TRBD1 for D (5 bases). The ends were cut back, 9 bases at V and 3 bases at J, with 12 bases in the middle. The CDR3 contains 13 residues. Looked up from germline, CDR1 is LNHDA and CDR2 is SQIVND (reference sequence). In DNA form, the CDR3 reads TGTGCCAGCAACAGACAGAACTACAATGAGCAGTTCTTC. Protein product: CASNRQNYNEQFF.

The J gene is TRBJ1-2, the V gene TRBV5-6, with 8 bases aligning to TRBD1. CDR3 size: 15 residues. Germline CDR1 and CDR2: SGHDT and YYEEEE. With V trimmed by 2 bases and J by 5 bases, 8 bases remained unmatched. The CDR3 loop reads CASSFDRGRGYGYTF. The CDR3 bases are TGTGCCAGCAGCTTCGACAGGGGACGGGGTTATGGCTACACCTTC.

The chain employs TRBV7-9 and TRBJ1-5, with 9 bases that match TRBD1. Germline trimming cut 4 bases from V and 5 bases from J; bases unmatched to any gene: 6. This CDR3 contains 15 residues. Per germline, CDR1 SEHNR and CDR2 FQNEAQ (reference sequence). The CDR3 here is CASSSPTGGDQPQHF. The CDR3 DNA reads TGTGCCAGCAGCTCACCGACAGGGGGGGATCAGCCCCAGCATTTT. Supplemented by reference TRBV7-9 and TRBJ1-5, the full variable domain reads DTGVSQNPRHKITKRGQNVTFRCDPISEHNRLYWYRQTLGQGPEFLTYFQNEAQLEKSRLLSDRFSAERPKGSFSTLEIQRTEQGDSAMYLCASSSPTGGDQPQHFGDGTRLSIL.

This clone has only one observation. J is TRBJ1-1 and V is TRBV29-1, with TRBD1 matching over 7 bases. The CDR3 covers 13 residues. Losses at the gene ends were 7 bases for V and 1 base for J; bases not matched to a gene: 6. Germline V gene lookup returns CDR1 SQVTM and CDR2 ANQGSEA. The CDR3 region has the DNA TGCAGCGGGGGTGACAGGGCGAACACTGAAGCTTTCTTT. Its translation is CSGGDRANTEAFF.

This clone has a single count. This chain connects TRBV6-5 to TRBJ1-1; 9 bases are a match to TRBD1. Germline V CDR1 and CDR2: MNHEY, SVGAGI. The V gene end was trimmed by 8 bases and the J gene end by 11 bases; junction bases not matched to a gene: 6. This CDR3 is built from 11 residues. As DNA, the CDR3 is TGTGCCAGCGGGGGACAGGGCCGCGCTTTCTTT. Its translation: CASGGQGRAFF.

The chain's CDR3 is CASSLVGWGGNYEQYF. CDR3 DNA: TGTGCCAGCAGTTTAGTCGGGTGGGGGGGTAACTACGAGCAGTACTTC. The V and J genes are TRBV28 and TRBJ2-7; 7 bases line up with TRBD2. Germline assignment: CDR1 MDHEN and CDR2 SYDVKM. This CDR3 is built from 16 residues. Trimming cost V 2 bases and J 3 bases; bases outside gene matches: 10.

The chain joins TRBV5-5 to TRBJ2-5; 9 bases fit TRBD1. Germline V lookup: CDR1 SGHKS, CDR2 YYEKEE (reference sequence). The CDR3 consists of 16 residues. V shed 4 bases, J shed 5 bases, and the junction held 12 bases outside the gene matches. In nucleotides, the CDR3 is TGTGCCAGCAGCCCTCCGGGACAGGGTGTGAGGGAGACCCAGTACTTC. Amino acid sequence: CASSPPGQGVRETQYF.